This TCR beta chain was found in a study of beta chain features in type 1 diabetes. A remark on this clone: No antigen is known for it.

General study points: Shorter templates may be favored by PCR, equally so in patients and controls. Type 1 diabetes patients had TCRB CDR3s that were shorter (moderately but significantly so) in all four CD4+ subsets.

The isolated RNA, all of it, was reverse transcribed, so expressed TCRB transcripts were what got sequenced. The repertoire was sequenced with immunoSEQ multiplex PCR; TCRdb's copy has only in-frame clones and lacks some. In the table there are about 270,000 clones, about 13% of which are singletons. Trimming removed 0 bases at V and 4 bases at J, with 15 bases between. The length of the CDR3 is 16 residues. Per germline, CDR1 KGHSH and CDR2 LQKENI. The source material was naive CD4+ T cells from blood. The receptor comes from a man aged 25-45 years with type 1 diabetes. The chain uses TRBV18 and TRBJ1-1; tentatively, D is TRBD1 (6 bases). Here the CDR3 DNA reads TGTGCCAGCTCACCACCAGGACAGAGAGGAGGCACTGAAGCTTTCTTT. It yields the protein CASSPPGQRGGTEAFF.